The sequence of this TCR beta chain was determined in a study of CD8 T cell repertoires and HIV-1 epitope variants (dated by TCRdb to 2018 to 2021). Describing the broader study: T cells were stimulated in separate culture wells with each of twenty-five peptides representing autologous and known Gag and Nef epitope variants. An aliquot of 1M T cells was saved as an uncultured baseline condition, separate from the 80 to 95 T cell cultures. The cultures were grown for less than 11 days in IMDM with gentamicin, and half of the media was changed on days 3 and 7 with IL-2, IL-7 and IL-15 added. Among the control conditions were a peptide pool of CMV, EBV and flu, the Ebola AY9 epitope serving as a negative control, and a well with no peptide. A total of over 65 T cell cultures were run, with each culture condition done in triplicate except for one peptide, which was done in duplicate. T cells were enriched using the EasySep Human T Cell Enrichment Kit and were co-cultured with equal numbers of autologous T cell-negative cells serving as antigen-presenting cells. Tested epitopes included three Gag epitope families and Nef HW9 and YT9.

Findings and caveats that apply to the study as a whole: Roughly 5 clonotypes recognized the Nef KF9 family and one the HW9 family, with no responses to the TAALDMSHF plasma variant. The assay identified only TCR beta chains and indicated proliferation in response to antigen, without indicating T cell function or cytokine profile. Roughly 10 antigen-specific TCR beta clonotypes were identified, and five or six of them appeared cross-reactive for autologous or known escape epitope variants.

The EasySep Human CD8+ T Cell Enrichment Kit was used on day 10 to isolate CD8+ T cells from every culture. There are 14 amino acids in the CDR3, from cysteine to phenylalanine inclusive. The DNA shown is the 42-base CDR3, in frame from base 1. V is shortened by 5 bases, J by 6 bases, and the region joining them spans 17 bases. CDR1 SGHDT and CDR2 YYEEEE are derived from the germline V gene. Sequencing of TCR beta CDR3 regions was done on the immunoSEQ platform at survey depth. The QIAamp DNA micro kit was used to extract genomic DNA from every cultured and uncultured CD8+ T cell population. In the source study's methods: Samples with fewer than 5,000 productive reads were excluded, resulting in the removal of about 6% of the roughly 75 HIV peptide-stimulated cultures. Sequences were trimmed to CDR3 by a MANAFEST web app, and nonproductive sequences, CDR3s under 5 amino acids, and sequences not starting with C or ending with F/W were removed. Antigen-specific clonotypes had to expand in at least 2 of 3 replicates versus no-peptide control at FDR 0.01, only within one epitope family. A frequency at least fivefold higher than in wells stimulated with peptides from other epitope families was additionally required for specific clonotypes. TCRdb retrieved this table from immuneACCESS and kept in-frame rearrangements only. Not all clones are present; in checked studies, unresolved V genes account for under half, and no reason is known for the remainder. The DNA was the basis for D and trimming; V, J and clone size are from that table. The sample table contains some 87,000 clones; only one count was recorded for just under 75% of them. Together, the top ten hold under 30% of the sample.

For this clone: Its recognized antigen is unknown. No per-base quality is available; no much larger clone lies one base away.

This receptor was taken from a male donor with HIV. Input material: uncultured baseline CD8+ T cells from peripheral blood mononuclear cells (PBMCs). Recombination connected TRBV5-6 to TRBJ1-1; a tentative D call is TRBD1 (5 bases match). The bases read TGTGCCAGCAGTTTCCTCGGGGGAGGCTCTGAAGCTTTCTTT. The translation is CASSFLGGGSEAFF.